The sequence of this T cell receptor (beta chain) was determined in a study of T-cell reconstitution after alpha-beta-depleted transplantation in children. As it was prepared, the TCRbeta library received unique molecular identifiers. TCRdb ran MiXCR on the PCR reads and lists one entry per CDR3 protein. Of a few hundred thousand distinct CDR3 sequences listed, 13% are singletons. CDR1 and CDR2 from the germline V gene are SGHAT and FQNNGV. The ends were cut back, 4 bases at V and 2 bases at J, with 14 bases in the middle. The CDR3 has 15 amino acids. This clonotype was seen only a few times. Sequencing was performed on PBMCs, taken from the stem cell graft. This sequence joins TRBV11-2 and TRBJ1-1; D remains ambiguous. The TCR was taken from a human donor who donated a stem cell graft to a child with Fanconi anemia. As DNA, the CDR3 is TGTGCCAGCAGCTCTGCCCCCTATCTAAACACTGAAGCTTTCTTT. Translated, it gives CASSSAPYLNTEAFF.